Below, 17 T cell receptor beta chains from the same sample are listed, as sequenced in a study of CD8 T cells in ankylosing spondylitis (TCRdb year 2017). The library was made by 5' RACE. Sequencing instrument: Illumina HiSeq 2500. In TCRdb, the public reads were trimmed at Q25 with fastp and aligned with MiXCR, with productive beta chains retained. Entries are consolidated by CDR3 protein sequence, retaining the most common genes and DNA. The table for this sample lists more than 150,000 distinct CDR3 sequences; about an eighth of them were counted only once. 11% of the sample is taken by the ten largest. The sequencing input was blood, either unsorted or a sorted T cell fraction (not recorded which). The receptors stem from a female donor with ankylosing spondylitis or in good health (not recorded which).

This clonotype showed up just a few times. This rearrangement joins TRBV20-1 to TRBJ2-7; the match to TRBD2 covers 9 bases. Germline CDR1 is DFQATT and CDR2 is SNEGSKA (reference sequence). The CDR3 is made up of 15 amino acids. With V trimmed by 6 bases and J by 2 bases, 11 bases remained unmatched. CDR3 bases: TGCAGTGCCCATGGGCTGACTAGCGGCGCCTACGAGCAGTACTTC. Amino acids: CSAHGLTSGAYEQYF.

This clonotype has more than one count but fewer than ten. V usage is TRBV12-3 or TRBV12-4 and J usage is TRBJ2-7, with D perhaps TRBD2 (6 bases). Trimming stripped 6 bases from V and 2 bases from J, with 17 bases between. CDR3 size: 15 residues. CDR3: CASSRWGERTYEQYF. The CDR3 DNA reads TGTGCCAGCAGCCGTTGGGGGGAGCGAACCTACGAGCAGTACTTC.

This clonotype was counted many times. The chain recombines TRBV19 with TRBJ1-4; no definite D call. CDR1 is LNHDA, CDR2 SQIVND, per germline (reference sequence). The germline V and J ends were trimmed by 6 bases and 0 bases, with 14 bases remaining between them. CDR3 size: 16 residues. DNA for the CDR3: TGTGCCAGTAGGGCTGGCGTATCTGCAACTAATGAAAAACTGTTTTTT. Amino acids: CASRAGVSATNEKLFF.

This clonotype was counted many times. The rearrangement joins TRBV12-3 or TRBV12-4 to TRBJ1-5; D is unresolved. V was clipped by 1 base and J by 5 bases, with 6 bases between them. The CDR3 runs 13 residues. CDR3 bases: TGTGCCAGCAGTTTAGGGGTCTATCAGCCCCAGCATTTT. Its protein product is CASSLGVYQPQHF.

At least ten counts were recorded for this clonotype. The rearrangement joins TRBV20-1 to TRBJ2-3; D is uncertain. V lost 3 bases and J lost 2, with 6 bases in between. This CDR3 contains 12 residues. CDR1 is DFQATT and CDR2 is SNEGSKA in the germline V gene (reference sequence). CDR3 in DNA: TGCAGTGCTAGGGACCTCACAGATACGCAGTATTTT. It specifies CSARDLTDTQYF.

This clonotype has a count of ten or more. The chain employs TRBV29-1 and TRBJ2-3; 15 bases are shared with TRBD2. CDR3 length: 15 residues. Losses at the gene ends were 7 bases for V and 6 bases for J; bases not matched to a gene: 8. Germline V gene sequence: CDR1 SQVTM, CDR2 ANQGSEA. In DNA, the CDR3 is TGCAGCGGAAACGGACTAGCGGGAGGGTCTGATACGCAGTATTTT. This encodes CSGNGLAGGSDTQYF.

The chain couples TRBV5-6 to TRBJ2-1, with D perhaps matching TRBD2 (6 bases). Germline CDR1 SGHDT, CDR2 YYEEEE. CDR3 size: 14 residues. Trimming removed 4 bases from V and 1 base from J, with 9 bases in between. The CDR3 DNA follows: TGTGCCAGCAGCCTCGGGACTTCCTACAATGAGCAGTTCTTC. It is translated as CASSLGTSYNEQFF.

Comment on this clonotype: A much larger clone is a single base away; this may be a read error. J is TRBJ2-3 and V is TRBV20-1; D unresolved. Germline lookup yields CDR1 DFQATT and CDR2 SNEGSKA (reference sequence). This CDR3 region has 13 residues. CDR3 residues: CSANLVATDTQSF. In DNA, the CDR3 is TGCAGTGCTAATTTGGTGGCTACAGATACGCAGTCTTTT.

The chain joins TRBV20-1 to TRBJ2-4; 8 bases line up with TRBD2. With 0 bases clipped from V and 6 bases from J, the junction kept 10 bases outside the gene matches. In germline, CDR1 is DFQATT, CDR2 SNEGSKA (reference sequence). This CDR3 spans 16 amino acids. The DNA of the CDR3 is TGCAGTGCTAGAGATGACACTAGCGGAGGGAGAAACATTCAGTACTTC. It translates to CSARDDTSGGRNIQYF.

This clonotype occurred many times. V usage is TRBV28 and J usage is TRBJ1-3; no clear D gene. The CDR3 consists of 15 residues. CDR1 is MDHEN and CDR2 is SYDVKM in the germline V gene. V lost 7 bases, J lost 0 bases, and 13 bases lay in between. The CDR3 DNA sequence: TGTGCCAGCACCGAGAGACCGAACTCTGGAAACACCATATATTTT. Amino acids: CASTERPNSGNTIYF. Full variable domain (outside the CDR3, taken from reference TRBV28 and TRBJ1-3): DVKVTQSSRYLVKRTGEKVFLECVQDMDHENMFWYRQDPGLGLRLIYFSYDVKMKEKGDIPEGYSVSREKKERFSLILESASTNQTSMYLCASTERPNSGNTIYFGEGSWLTVV.

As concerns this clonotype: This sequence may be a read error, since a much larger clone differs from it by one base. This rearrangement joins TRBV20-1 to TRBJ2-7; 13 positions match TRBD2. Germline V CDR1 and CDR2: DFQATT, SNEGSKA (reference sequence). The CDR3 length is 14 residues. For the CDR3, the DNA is TGCAGTGTTAGAGGACTAGCGGGAGATTACGAGCAGTACTTC. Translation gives CSVRGLAGDYEQYF.

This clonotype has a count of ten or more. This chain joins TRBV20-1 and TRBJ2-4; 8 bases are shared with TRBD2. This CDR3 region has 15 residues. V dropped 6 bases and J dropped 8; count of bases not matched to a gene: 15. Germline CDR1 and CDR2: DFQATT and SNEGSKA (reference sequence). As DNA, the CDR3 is TGCAGTGCCCCGACATTAGCGGGATTTTTGGACATTCAGTACTTC. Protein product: CSAPTLAGFLDIQYF.

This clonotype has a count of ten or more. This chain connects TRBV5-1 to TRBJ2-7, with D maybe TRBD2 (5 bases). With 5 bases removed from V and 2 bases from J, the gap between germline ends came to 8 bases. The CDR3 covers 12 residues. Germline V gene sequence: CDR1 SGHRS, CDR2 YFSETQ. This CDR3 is CASREGAYEQYF. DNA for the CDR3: TGCGCCAGCAGAGAGGGAGCCTACGAGCAGTACTTC.

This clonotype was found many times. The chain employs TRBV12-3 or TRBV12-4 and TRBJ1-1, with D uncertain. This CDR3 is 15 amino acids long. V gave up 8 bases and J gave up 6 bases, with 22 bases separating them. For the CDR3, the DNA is TGTGCCAGCGGTAATAGGAATATGAAGGGCCCTGAAGCTTTCTTT. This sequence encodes CASGNRNMKGPEAFF.

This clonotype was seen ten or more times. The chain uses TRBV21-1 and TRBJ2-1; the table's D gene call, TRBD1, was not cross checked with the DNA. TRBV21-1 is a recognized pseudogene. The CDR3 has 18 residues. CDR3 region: CASSKNPRNGYNNDEQFF. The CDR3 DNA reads TGTGCCAGCAGCAAAAATCCCCGGAATGGATACAACAACGATGAGCAGTTCTTC.

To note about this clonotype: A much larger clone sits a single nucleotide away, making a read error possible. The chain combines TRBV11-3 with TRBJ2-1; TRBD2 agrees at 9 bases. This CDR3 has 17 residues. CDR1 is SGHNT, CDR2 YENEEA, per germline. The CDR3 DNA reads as TGTGCCAGCAGCTTAGAGCGGCGGGAGGGAACCTACAATGAGCAGCTCTTC. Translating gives CASSLERREGTYNEQLF.

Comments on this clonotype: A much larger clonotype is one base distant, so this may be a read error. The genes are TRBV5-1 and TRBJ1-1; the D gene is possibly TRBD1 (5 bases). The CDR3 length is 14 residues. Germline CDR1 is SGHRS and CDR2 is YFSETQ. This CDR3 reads CTSSLGFGGTEAFF. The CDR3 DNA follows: TGCACCAGCAGCTTGGGGTTTGGGGGAACTGAAGCTTTCTTT.